A selection of T cell receptor beta chains follows, all from one sample in a study of blood T cell repertoires in COVID-19. Here immunoSEQ multiplex PCR was the method, and the copy in TCRdb shows in-frame clones only, minus some. This table has roughly 250,000 clones, approximately 88% appearing once. The sequenced sample was PBMCs or T cells enriched from blood (not recorded which). These receptors came from a middle-aged woman with acute COVID-19. Each CDR3 is given with its conserved first and last residue. The D gene is left open where the match is weak. Expanded clones get a size class; other rows say once, few or many, or leave the size out.

v_gene	j_gene	d_gene	abundance	CDR3nt	CDR3aa
TRBV6-5	TRBJ2-3	.	.	TGTGCCAGCAGTTACATCGGGGTCACAGATACGCAGTATTTT	CASSYIGVTDTQYF
TRBV2	TRBJ2-1	TRBD2	.	TGTGCCAGCAGTGGGTATCTAGCGGGAGTCTTCAATGAGCAGTTCTTC	CASSGYLAGVFNEQFF
TRBV19	TRBJ1-1	.	.	TGTGCCAGTAGTATAGGTGAAGAAGGGGTTCGTTCTGAAGCTTTCTTT	CASSIGEEGVRSEAFF
TRBV18	TRBJ1-1	.	once	TGTGCCAGCTCACCACAGGGGACAAACACTGAAGCTTTCTTT	CASSPQGTNTEAFF
TRBV19	TRBJ1-5	.	.	TGTGCCAGTAGTATGGTAGATTATAGCAATCAGCCCCAGCATTTT	CASSMVDYSNQPQHF
TRBV18	TRBJ2-3	.	once	TGTGCCAGCTCCCCGAGAGGGGGGGCGTACAGCACAGATACGCAGTATTTT	CASSPRGGAYSTDTQYF
TRBV28	TRBJ1-5	.	.	TGTGCCTCGGGGAAGCGGCATCAGCCCCAGCATTTT	CASGKRHQPQHF
TRBV5-1	TRBJ1-4	.	.	TGCGCCAGCACGGGGAGCGCAACTAATGAAAAACTGTTTTTT	CASTGSATNEKLFF
TRBV27	TRBJ2-2	TRBD2	.	TGTGCCAGCAGCCCTAGCGGGAGTACGCGAGGGGAGCTGTTTTTT	CASSPSGSTRGELFF
TRBV7-2	TRBJ2-3	TRBD1	.	TGTGCCAGCAGCTTTAACAGGGGGTCCACAGATACGCAGTATTTT	CASSFNRGSTDTQYF
TRBV2	TRBJ1-3	.	.	TGTGCCAGCACGACTTTGCCTCGTGGAAACACCATATATTTT	CASTTLPRGNTIYF
TRBV30	TRBJ2-5	.	.	TGTGCCTGGAGTGCAGGAATACAAGAGACCCAGTACTTC	CAWSAGIQETQYF
TRBV4-3	TRBJ2-3	TRBD2	.	TGCGCCAGCAGCCGCAGGGACTACCAGGGATCAGATACGCAGTATTTT	CASSRRDYQGSDTQYF
TRBV19	TRBJ1-2	.	.	TGTGCCAGTAGTATAGCTATCGAAGACTATGGCTACACCTTC	CASSIAIEDYGYTF
TRBV10-3	TRBJ1-3	.	once	TGTGCCATCAGTGATTTCAGCGTCAACTCTGGAAACACCATATATTTT	CAISDFSVNSGNTIYF
TRBV4-2	TRBJ1-4	.	.	TGTGCCAGCAGCCAAGAAGCGAGAAGCAAGGAAAAAGAAAAACTGTTTTTT	CASSQEARSKEKEKLFF
TRBV7-9	TRBJ2-6	TRBD2	.	TGTGCCAGCAACTCCGTCAGGGACTACCTCTCTGGGGCCAACGTCCTGACTTTC	CASNSVRDYLSGANVLTF
TRBV27	TRBJ2-7	.	.	TGTGCCAGCAGTCCCCTTTTGGGAGAGCTAGACGAGCAGTACTTC	CASSPLLGELDEQYF
TRBV28	TRBJ2-2	TRBD1	.	TGTGCCAGCAGCACGGGACAGCTCACCGGGGAGCTGTTTTTT	CASSTGQLTGELFF
TRBV18	TRBJ2-1	TRBD1	.	TGTGCCAGCTCACCGATGACAGGGGGCAATGAGCAGTTCTTC	CASSPMTGGNEQFF
TRBV6-5	TRBJ1-1	.	.	TGTGCCAGCACCGCGCGTGAGGCCGGCACTGAAGCTTTCTTT	CASTAREAGTEAFF
TRBV4-1	TRBJ1-1	.	.	TGCGCCAGCAGCCAAGTGGTTCTTCAATGGACAGCAATGAACACTGAAGCTTTCTTT	CASSQVVLQWTAMNTEAFF
TRBV9	TRBJ2-1	.	.	TGTGCCAGCAGCGTAGGCCCAGGGGAGTGGGCCAGTTCCTACAATGAGCAGTTCTTC	CASSVGPGEWASSYNEQFF
TRBV7-6	TRBJ1-5	TRBD1	.	TGTGCCAGCAGCCCCGGGACAGGAACTAATCAGCCCCAGCATTTT	CASSPGTGTNQPQHF
TRBV19	TRBJ1-1	TRBD1	.	TGTGCCAGTACCTCCTCTGGACAGGAGAACACTGAAGCTTTCTTT	CASTSSGQENTEAFF
TRBV3-1/TRBV3-2	TRBJ2-3	TRBD2	.	TGTGCCAGCAGCCAAGCCATACGGGGACTAGCGGGCCCGGAGGGCAGATCTAGCACAGATACGCAGTATTTT	CASSQAIRGLAGPEGRSSTDTQYF
TRBV6-5	TRBJ1-3	.	.	TGTGCCACCCGGCTTGGGGCTTTCTCTGGAAACACCATATATTTT	CATRLGAFSGNTIYF
TRBV7-9	TRBJ1-1	.	once	TGTGCCAGCAGCCGCGAAGTTACGGGAGCTTTCTTT	CASSREVTGAFF
TRBV6-2/TRBV6-3	TRBJ1-1	.	.	TGTGCCAGCAGTTATGGGCCTGAAGCTTTCTTT	CASSYGPEAFF
TRBV2	TRBJ2-5	TRBD2	.	TGTGCCAGCAGTGAAGCTAGCGGGTGGGAGACCCAGTACTTC	CASSEASGWETQYF
TRBV3-1/TRBV3-2	TRBJ1-2	.	few	TGTGCCAGCAGCCAAGACGATACGACATATAAAAAGTATGGCTACACCTTC	CASSQDDTTYKKYGYTF
TRBV19	TRBJ1-6	TRBD1	.	TGTGCCAGTAAAGAACAGGGGTACAATAATTCACCCCTCCACTTT	CASKEQGYNNSPLHF
TRBV3-1/TRBV3-2	TRBJ2-7	.	.	TGTGCCAGCAGCCAAGCGTTCAGTACTACCTACGAGCAGTACTTC	CASSQAFSTTYEQYF
TRBV6-5	TRBJ1-1	TRBD1	.	TGTGCCAGCCTCCCTGGACAGGCGGGTCACACTGAAGCTTTCTTT	CASLPGQAGHTEAFF
TRBV7-2	TRBJ2-1	TRBD2	few	TGTGCCAGCAGCTTAAGGACAGGTCAAACTAGCGGGAGAGGCAATGAGCAGTTCTTC	CASSLRTGQTSGRGNEQFF
TRBV3-1/TRBV3-2	TRBJ1-2	.	.	TGTGCCAGCAGCCAATGGGACATAGGCTATGGCTACACCTTC	CASSQWDIGYGYTF
TRBV3-1/TRBV3-2	TRBJ2-1	TRBD2	many	TGTGCCAGCAGCCAAGGGACTAGCGGGAAGGCTGAGCAGTTCTTC	CASSQGTSGKAEQFF
TRBV19	TRBJ1-5	TRBD1	few	TGTGCCAGTAGTAGGAGGGCAGGGGGCCAGCCCCAGCATTTT	CASSRRAGGQPQHF
TRBV28	TRBJ2-7	.	.	TGTGCCAGCACACAGGCCTCCTACGAGCAGTACTTC	CASTQASYEQYF
TRBV6-5	TRBJ1-5	TRBD1	.	TGTGCCAGCAAGCGGGGGCAGGGGGGCAATCAGCCCCAGCATTTT	CASKRGQGGNQPQHF
TRBV9	TRBJ2-3	.	.	TGTGCCAGCAGCACCACTAACGGCAGGGGTGCAGATACGCAGTATTTT	CASSTTNGRGADTQYF
TRBV28	TRBJ1-6	.	.	TGTGCCAGCAGTTTGACAGAGGTAGCTTCACCCCTCCACTTT	CASSLTEVASPLHF
TRBV7-2	TRBJ2-5	.	few	TGTGCCAGCAGCTCAATGGGACGGACAGCTGAGACCCAGTACTTC	CASSSMGRTAETQYF
TRBV6-1	TRBJ1-2	TRBD1	.	TGTGCCAGCAGTGAAGAGGGGGCGAGAGGCTACACCTTC	CASSEEGARGYTF
TRBV19	TRBJ2-2	TRBD2	.	TGTGCCAGTAGTATTGAAGCGGGAGGGTGGGACACCGGGGAGCTGTTTTTT	CASSIEAGGWDTGELFF
TRBV2	TRBJ2-7	TRBD2	.	TGTGCCAGCACTGTGACTAGCGGGAAAGGGGACTACGAGCAGTACTTC	CASTVTSGKGDYEQYF
TRBV10-2	TRBJ2-3	.	once	TGCGCCAGCAGGCCGGGACACAGCACAGATACGCAGTATTTT	CASRPGHSTDTQYF
TRBV18	TRBJ2-7	TRBD1	.	TGTGCCAGCTCACCGGACAGGGCTGAGCAGTACTTC	CASSPDRAEQYF